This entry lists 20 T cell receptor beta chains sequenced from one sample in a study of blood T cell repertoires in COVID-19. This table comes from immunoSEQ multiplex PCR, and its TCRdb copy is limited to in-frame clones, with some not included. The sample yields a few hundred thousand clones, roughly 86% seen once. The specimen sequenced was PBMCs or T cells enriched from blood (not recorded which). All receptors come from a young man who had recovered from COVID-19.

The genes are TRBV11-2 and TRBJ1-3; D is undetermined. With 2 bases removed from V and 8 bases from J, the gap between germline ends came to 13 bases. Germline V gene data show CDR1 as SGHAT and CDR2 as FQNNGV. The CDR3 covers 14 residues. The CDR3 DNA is TGTGCCAGCAGCTTATCCCGAGCCAGCGACACCATATATTTT. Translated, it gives CASSLSRASDTIYF.

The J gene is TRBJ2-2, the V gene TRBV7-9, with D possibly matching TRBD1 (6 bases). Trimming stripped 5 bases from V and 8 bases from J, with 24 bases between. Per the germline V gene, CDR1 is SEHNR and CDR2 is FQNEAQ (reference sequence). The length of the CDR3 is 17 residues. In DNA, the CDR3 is TGTGCCAGCAGCGAAACCCAGGGGAAGGGGCGAATTGGGGAGCTGTTTTTT. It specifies CASSETQGKGRIGELFF.

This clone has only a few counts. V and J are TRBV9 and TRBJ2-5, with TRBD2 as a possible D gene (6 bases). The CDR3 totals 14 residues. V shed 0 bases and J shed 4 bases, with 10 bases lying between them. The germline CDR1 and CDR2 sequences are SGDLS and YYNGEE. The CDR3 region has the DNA TGTGCCAGCAGCGTAGGATTCGGGGGAGAGACCCAGTACTTC. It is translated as CASSVGFGGETQYF.

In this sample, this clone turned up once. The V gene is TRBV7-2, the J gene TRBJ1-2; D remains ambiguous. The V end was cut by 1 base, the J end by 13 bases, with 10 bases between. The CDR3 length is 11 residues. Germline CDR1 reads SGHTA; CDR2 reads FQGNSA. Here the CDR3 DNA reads TGTGCCAGCAGCTTAGGGGAGGTCGGCACCTTC. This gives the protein CASSLGEVGTF.

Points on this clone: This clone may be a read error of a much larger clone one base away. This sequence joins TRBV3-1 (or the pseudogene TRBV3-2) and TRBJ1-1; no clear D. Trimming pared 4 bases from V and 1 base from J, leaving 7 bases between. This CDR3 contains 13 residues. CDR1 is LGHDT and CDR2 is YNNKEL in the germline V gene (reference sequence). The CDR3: CASSPGENTEAFF. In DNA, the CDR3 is TGTGCCAGCAGCCCCGGGGAGAACACTGAAGCTTTCTTT.

CDR3 sequence (DNA): TGTGCCTGGAGTGTAGGCAGGGTCACTGAAGCTTTCTTT. Translated: CAWSVGRVTEAFF. This chain uses TRBV30 with TRBJ1-1; possible D gene TRBD1, 5 bases. CDR1 and CDR2 (germline): GTSNPN, SVGIG (reference sequence). The CDR3 covers 13 residues. The V and J ends lost 0 bases and 4 bases respectively, with 9 bases between them.

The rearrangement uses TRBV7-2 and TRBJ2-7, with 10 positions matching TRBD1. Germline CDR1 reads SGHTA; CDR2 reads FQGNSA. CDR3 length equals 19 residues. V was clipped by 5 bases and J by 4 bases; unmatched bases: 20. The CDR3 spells CASSQQGTGENVYSYEQYF. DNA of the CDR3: TGTGCCAGCAGCCAACAAGGGACAGGGGAAAATGTTTATTCTTACGAGCAGTACTTC.

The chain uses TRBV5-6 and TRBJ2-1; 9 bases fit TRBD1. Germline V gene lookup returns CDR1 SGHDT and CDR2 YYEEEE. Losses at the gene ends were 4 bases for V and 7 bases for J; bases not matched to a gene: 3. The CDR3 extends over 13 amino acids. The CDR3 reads CASSTTGGNEQFF. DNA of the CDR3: TGTGCCAGCAGCACGACAGGGGGGAATGAGCAGTTCTTC.

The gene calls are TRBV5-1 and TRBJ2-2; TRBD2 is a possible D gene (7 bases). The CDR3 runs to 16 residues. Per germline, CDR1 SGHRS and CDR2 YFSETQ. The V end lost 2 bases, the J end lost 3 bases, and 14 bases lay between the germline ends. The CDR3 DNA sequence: TGCGCCAGCAGCTTCTGGGGGGGCCCGGACACCGGGGAGCTGTTTTTT. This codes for CASSFWGGPDTGELFF.

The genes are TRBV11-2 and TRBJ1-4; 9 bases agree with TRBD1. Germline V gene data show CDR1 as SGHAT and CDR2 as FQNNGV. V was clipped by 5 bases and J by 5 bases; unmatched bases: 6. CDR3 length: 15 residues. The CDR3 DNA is TGTGCCAGCAGCACCGATGACAGGGGGAATGAAAAACTGTTTTTT. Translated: CASSTDDRGNEKLFF.

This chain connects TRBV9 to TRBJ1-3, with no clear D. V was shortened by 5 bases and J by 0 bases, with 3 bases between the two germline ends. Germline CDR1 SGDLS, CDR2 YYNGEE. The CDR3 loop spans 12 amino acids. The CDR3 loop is CASSLSGNTIYF. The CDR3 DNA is TGTGCCAGCAGTCTCTCTGGAAACACCATATATTTT.

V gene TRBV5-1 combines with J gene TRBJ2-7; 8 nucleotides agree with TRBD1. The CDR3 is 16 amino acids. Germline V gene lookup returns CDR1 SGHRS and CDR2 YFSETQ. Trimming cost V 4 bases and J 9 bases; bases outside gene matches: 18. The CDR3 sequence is CASSALNSGGGSWQYF. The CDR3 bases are TGCGCCAGCAGCGCCCTGAATTCAGGGGGCGGTTCATGGCAGTACTTC.

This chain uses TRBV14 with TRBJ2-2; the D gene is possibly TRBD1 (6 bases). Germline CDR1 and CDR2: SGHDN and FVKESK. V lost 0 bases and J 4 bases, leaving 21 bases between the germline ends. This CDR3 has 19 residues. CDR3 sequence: CASSQDLRTVYPGTGELFF. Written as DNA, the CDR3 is TGTGCCAGCAGCCAAGATCTTAGGACAGTCTACCCGGGCACCGGGGAGCTGTTTTTT.

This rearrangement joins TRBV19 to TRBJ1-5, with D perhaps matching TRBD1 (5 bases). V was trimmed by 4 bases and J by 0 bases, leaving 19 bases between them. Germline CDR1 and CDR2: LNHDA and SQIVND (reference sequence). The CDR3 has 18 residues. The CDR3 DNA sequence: TGTGCCAGTAGTACCGGACATAATCGCCTAAATAGCAATCAGCCCCAGCATTTT. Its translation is CASSTGHNRLNSNQPQHF.

CDR3 protein: CAGDGGSGEQYF. The CDR3 nucleotides are TGTGCCGGCGACGGGGGAAGTGGCGAGCAGTACTTC. The chain couples TRBV2 to TRBJ2-7; maybe TRBD2 (6 bases). Germline V gives CDR1 SNHLY, CDR2 FYNNEI. The CDR3 is 12 residues long. Deletions cut 11 bases from V and 6 bases from J, with 17 bases between.

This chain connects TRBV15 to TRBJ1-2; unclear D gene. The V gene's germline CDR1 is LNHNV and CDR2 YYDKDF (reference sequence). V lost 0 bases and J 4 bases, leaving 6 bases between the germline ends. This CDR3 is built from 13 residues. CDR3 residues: CATSREYSYGYTF. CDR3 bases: TGTGCCACCAGCAGAGAATACAGCTATGGCTACACCTTC.

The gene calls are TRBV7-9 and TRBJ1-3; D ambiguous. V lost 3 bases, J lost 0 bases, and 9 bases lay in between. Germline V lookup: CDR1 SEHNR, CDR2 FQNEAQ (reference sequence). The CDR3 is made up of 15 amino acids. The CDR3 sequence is CASSFLDRSGNTIYF. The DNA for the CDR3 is TGTGCCAGCAGCTTCTTAGATCGCTCTGGAAACACCATATATTTT.

CDR3 protein: CASRVGGETEAFF. As DNA, the CDR3 is TGTGCCAGCAGGGTCGGAGGAGAAACTGAAGCTTTCTTT. This chain uses TRBV7-9 with TRBJ1-1; D unclear. The CDR3 sequence is 13 residues long. Germline CDR1 is SEHNR and CDR2 is FQNEAQ (reference sequence). Trimming cost V 6 bases and J 5 bases, with 13 bases left between them.

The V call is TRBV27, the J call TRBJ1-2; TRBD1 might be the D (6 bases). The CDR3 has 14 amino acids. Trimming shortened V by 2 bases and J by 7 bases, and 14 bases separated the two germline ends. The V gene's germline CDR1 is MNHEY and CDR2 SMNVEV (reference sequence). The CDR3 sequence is CASSLNGGGSGYTF. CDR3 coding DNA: TGTGCCAGCAGTTTAAATGGGGGCGGCTCTGGCTACACCTTC.

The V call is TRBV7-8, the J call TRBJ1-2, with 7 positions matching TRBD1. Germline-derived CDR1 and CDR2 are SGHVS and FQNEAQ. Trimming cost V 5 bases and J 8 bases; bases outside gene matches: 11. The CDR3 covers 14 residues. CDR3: CASSTGDRAKGYTF. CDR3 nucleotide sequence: TGTGCCAGCAGCACCGGCGACAGGGCGAAGGGCTACACCTTC.